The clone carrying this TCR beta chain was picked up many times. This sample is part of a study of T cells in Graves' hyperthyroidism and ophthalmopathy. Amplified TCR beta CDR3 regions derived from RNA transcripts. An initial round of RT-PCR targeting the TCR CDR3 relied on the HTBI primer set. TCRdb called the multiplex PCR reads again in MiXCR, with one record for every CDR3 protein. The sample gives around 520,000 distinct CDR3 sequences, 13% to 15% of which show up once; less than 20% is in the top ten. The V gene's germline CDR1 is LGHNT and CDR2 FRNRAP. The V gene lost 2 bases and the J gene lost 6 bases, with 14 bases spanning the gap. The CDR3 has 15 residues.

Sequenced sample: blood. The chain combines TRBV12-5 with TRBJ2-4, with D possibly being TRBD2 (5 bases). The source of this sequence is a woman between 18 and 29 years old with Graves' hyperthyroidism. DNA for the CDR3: TGTGCTAGTGGTTTGAGTTTGTCCCGGGGAAACATTCAGTACTTC. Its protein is CASGLSLSRGNIQYF.